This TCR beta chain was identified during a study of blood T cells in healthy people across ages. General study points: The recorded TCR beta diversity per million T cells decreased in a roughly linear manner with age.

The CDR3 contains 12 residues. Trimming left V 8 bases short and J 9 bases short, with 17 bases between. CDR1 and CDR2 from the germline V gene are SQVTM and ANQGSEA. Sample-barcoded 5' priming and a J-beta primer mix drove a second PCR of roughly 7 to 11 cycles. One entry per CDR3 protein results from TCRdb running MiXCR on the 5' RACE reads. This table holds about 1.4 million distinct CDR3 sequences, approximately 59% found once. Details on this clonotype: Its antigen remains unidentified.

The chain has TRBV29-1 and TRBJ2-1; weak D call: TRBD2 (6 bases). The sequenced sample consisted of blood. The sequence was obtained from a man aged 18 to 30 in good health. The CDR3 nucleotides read TGCAGCCCTCTCACTAGGAGGGGTGAGCAGTTCTTC. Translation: CSPLTRRGEQFF.